The 11 T cell receptor beta chains below come from one sample, sequenced in a study of cytomegalovirus exposure and HLA in healthy donors. PCR amplification relied on 60 Vbeta primers (plus 13 Jbeta primers). Only in-frame clones appear in the TCRdb table, and some are missing; sequencing was by immunoSEQ multiplex PCR. Here the sample table reports approximately 120,000 clones. The specimen sequenced was PBMCs. These receptors originate from a man aged 18 to 35 in good health and CMV-seronegative.

This chain joins TRBV27 and TRBJ2-7, with D perhaps TRBD2 (5 bases). The CDR3 consists of 17 residues. Trimming removed 3 bases at V and 0 bases at J, with 18 bases between. The germline gives CDR1 MNHEY, CDR2 SMNVEV (reference sequence). CDR3 coding DNA: TGTGCCAGCAGTTTTTACCGGGGTATGGTCGGCTCCTACGAGCAGTACTTC. As protein: CASSFYRGMVGSYEQYF.

This chain connects TRBV2 to TRBJ1-5; 8 nucleotides align to TRBD1. This CDR3 region has 13 residues. Trimming cost V 10 bases and J 5 bases; bases outside gene matches: 7. In germline, CDR1 is SNHLY, CDR2 FYNNEI. The CDR3 loop reads CAISSDRDQPQHF. The CDR3 DNA is TGTGCCATCTCCTCGGACAGGGATCAGCCCCAGCATTTT.

The genes are TRBV6-5 and TRBJ2-7; unclear D gene. The CDR3 length is 10 residues. Germline CDR1 is MNHEY and CDR2 is SVGAGI. Trimming removed 8 bases from V and 7 bases from J, with 9 bases in between. The CDR3 loop reads CASGLVEQYF. CDR3 sequence (DNA): TGTGCCAGCGGTTTAGTGGAGCAGTACTTC.

The DNA of the CDR3 is TGTGCCAGCAGCTCATACGGACAGGGGGCACGGGGAAACTATGGCTACACCTTC. As protein: CASSSYGQGARGNYGYTF. The chain carries TRBV9 and TRBJ1-2; the match to TRBD1 covers 11 bases. CDR1 and CDR2 from the germline V gene are SGDLS and YYNGEE. This CDR3 contains 18 residues. The V and J ends lost 4 bases and 2 bases, in that order; junction bases with no gene match: 13.

The chain links TRBV2 to TRBJ2-7; 16 nucleotides match TRBD2. V trimming: 5 bases; J trimming: 2 bases; junction bases outside the gene matches: 21. Per germline, CDR1 SNHLY and CDR2 FYNNEI. This CDR3 region has 22 residues. CDR3 in DNA: TGTGCCAGCAGTCCCATCTCCGGGACTAGCGGGAGGGAATACCAAATGCCCTACGAGCAGTACTTC. Translation gives CASSPISGTSGREYQMPYEQYF.

The gene calls are TRBV5-1 and TRBJ2-7, with 7 bases that match TRBD1. Germline CDR1 reads SGHRS; CDR2 reads YFSETQ. This CDR3 contains 15 residues. V gave up 2 bases and J gave up 0 bases; unmatched junction bases: 5. CDR3 DNA: TGCGCCAGCAGCTTTGCAGGGGGTCACTCCTACGAGCAGTACTTC. Its translation: CASSFAGGHSYEQYF.

V is TRBV28 and J is TRBJ2-5; 13 bases are shared with TRBD2. The J call could be wrong; TRBJ2-7 is a better fit for the DNA end. This CDR3 is 14 amino acids long. CDR1 and CDR2 (germline): MDHEN, SYDVKM. The CDR3 spells CASRGTSGMGEQYF. DNA for the CDR3: TGTGCCAGCAGAGGGACTAGCGGGATGGGCGAGCAGTACTTC.

The V and J genes are TRBV29-1 and TRBJ2-2, with 13 bases that match TRBD2. In germline, CDR1 is SQVTM, CDR2 ANQGSEA. V lost 3 bases and J lost 5; bases outside the gene matches: 6. This CDR3 has 16 residues. The CDR3 protein is CSVDGTSGKRTGELFF. DNA for the CDR3: TGCAGCGTTGACGGGACTAGCGGGAAGAGAACCGGGGAGCTGTTTTTT.

This chain connects TRBV19 to TRBJ2-4; D might be TRBD1 (6 bases). This CDR3 spans 15 amino acids. Per germline, CDR1 LNHDA and CDR2 SQIVND (reference sequence). V lost 9 bases to trimming and J lost 0 bases, with 15 bases between them. The CDR3 DNA reads TGTGCCAGCAAAGGACAGTTCCTAGCCAAAAACATTCAGTACTTC. Amino acids: CASKGQFLAKNIQYF.

J is TRBJ2-7 and V is TRBV6-5; 7 positions agree with TRBD2. This CDR3 region has 15 residues. Germline trimming cut 3 bases from V and 2 bases from J; bases unmatched to any gene: 7. Germline V gene data show CDR1 as MNHEY and CDR2 as SVGAGI. This CDR3 is CASSYTRGDPYEQYF. DNA for the CDR3: TGTGCCAGCAGTTATACTCGGGGGGACCCCTACGAGCAGTACTTC.

Here the CDR3 reads CASSSTGVVNYGYTF. The CDR3 DNA reads as TGTGCCAGCAGTTCCACAGGAGTCGTTAACTATGGCTACACCTTC. The chain is built from TRBV27 and TRBJ1-2; D perhaps matches TRBD1 (5 bases). The CDR3 covers 15 residues. CDR1 and CDR2 (germline): MNHEY, SMNVEV (reference sequence). V lost 4 bases and J 1 base, leaving 13 bases between the germline ends.